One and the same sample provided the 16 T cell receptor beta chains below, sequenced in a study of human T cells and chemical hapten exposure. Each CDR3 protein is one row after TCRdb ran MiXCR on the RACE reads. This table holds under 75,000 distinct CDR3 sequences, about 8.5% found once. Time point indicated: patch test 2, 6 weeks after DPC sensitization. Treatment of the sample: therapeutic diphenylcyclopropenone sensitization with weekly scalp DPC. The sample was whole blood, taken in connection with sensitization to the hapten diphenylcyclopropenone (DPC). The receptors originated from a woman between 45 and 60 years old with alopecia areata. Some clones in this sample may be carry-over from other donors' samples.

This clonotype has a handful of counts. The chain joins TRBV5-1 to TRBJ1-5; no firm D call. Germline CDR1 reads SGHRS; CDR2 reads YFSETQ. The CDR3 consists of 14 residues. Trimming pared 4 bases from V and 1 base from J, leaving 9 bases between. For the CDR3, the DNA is TGCGCCAGCAGCGCTGGAGAAAGCAATCAGCCCCAGCATTTT. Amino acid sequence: CASSAGESNQPQHF.

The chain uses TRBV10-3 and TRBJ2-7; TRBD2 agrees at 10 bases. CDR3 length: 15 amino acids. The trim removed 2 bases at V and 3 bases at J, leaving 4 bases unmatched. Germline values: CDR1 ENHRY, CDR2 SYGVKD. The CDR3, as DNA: TGTGCCATCAGTGAGGGACTAGCGGAGGGCTACGAGCAGTACTTC. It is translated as CAISEGLAEGYEQYF.

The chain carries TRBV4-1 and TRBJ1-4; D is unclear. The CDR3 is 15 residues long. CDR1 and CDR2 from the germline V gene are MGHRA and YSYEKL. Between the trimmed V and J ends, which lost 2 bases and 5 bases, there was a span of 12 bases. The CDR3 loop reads CASSQYRTENEKLFF. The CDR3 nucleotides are TGCGCCAGCAGCCAATACCGGACTGAGAATGAAAAACTGTTTTTT.

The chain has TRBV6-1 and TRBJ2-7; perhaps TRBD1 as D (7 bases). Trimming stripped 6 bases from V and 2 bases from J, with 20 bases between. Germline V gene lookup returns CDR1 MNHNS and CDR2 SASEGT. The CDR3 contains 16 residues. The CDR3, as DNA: TGTGCCAGCAGACCCCCAGGACAGGAGGGGGCCTACGAGCAGTACTTC. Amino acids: CASRPPGQEGAYEQYF.

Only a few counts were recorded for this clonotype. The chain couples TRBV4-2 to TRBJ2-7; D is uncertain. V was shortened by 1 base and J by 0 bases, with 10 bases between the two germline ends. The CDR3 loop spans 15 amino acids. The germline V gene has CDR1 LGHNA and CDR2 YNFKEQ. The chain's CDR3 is CASSQATDPSYEQYF. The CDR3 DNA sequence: TGTGCCAGCAGCCAAGCGACTGACCCCTCCTACGAGCAGTACTTC.

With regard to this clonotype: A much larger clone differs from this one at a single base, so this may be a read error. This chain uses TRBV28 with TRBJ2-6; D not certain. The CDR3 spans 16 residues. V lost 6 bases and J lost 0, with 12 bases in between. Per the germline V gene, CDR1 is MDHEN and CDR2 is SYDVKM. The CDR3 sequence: CASSREQLSGANVLTF. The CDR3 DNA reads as TGTGCCAGCAGCCGAGAACAGCTCTCTGGGGCCAACGTCCTGACTTTC.

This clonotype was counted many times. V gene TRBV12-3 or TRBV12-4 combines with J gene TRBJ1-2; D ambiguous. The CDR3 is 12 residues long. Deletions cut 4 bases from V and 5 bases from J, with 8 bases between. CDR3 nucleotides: TGTGCCAGCAGTTCTCGCGGTTATGGCTACACCTTC. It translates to CASSSRGYGYTF.

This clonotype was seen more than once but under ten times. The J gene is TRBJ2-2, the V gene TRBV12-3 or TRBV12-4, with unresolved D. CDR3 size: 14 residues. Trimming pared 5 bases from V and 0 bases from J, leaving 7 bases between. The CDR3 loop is CASSIYTNTGELFF. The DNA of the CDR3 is TGTGCCAGCAGTATTTATACGAACACCGGGGAGCTGTTTTTT.

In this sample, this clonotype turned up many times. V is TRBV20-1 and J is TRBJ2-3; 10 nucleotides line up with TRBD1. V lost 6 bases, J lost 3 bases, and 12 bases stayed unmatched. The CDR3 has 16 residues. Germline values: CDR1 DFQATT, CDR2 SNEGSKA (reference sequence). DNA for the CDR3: TGCAGTGCAACAGACAGGGGGCTTATGGGGACAGATACGCAGTATTTT. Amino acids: CSATDRGLMGTDTQYF.

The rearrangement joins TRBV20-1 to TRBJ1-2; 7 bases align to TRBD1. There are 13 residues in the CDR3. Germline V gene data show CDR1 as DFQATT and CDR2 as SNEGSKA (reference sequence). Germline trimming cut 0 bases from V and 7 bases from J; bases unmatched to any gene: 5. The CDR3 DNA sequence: TGCAGTGCTAGAGAACTGGGACAGCGTGGCTACACCTTC. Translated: CSARELGQRGYTF.

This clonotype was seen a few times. CDR3 region: CASRFSGSRTDTQYF. The CDR3 DNA reads TGTGCCAGCAGATTTAGCGGGAGCCGCACAGATACGCAGTATTTT. The chain is built from TRBV28 and TRBJ2-3; 9 bases are a match to TRBD2. V lost 6 bases and J lost 1; bases outside the gene matches: 5. This CDR3 spans 15 amino acids. Germline CDR1 reads MDHEN; CDR2 reads SYDVKM.

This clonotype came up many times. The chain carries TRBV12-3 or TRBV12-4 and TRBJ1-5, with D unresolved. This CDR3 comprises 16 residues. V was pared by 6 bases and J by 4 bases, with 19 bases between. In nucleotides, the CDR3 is TGTGCCAGCAGCCCCGGAAAGGACCGCGGGAATCAGCCCCAGCATTTT. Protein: CASSPGKDRGNQPQHF.

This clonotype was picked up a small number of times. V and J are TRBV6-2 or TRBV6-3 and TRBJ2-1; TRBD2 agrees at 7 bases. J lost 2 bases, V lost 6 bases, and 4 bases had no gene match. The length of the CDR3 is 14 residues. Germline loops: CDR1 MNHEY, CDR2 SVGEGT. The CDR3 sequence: CASRASGTYNEQFF. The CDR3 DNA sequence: TGTGCCAGCAGAGCTAGCGGCACCTACAATGAGCAGTTCTTC.

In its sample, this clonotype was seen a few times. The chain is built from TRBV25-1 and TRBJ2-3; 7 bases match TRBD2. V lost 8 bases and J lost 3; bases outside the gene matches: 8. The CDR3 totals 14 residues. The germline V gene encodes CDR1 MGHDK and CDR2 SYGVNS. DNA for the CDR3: TGTGCCAGCGAAAGCGGGATGGGTACAGATACGCAGTATTTT. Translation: CASESGMGTDTQYF. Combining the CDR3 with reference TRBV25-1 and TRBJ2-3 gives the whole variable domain EADIYQTPRYLVIGTGKKITLECSQTMGHDKMYWYQQDPGMELHLIHYSYGVNSTEKGDLSSESTVSRIRTEHFPLTLESARPSHTSQYLCASESGMGTDTQYFGPGTRLTVL.

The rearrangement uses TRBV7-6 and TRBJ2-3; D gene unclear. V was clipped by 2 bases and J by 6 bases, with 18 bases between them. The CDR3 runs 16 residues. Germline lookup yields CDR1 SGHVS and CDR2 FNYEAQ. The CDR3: CASSLQFPARADTQYF. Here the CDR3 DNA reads TGTGCCAGCAGCTTACAATTCCCGGCCAGAGCTGATACGCAGTATTTT.

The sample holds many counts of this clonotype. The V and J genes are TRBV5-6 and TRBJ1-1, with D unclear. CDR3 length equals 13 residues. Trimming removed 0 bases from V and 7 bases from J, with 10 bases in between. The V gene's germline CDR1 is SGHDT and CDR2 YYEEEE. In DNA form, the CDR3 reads TGTGCCAGCAGCTTGGGCGCAAGTAGTGAAGCTTTCTTT. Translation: CASSLGASSEAFF.